Detailed here is one TCR beta chain. Its target is not known. The germline CDR1 and CDR2 sequences are SGDLS and YYNGEE. The CDR3 has 16 residues. The J segment lost 7 bases and the V segment lost 3 bases, leaving 12 bases of the junction unmatched. The data were obtained in a study of blood T cell dynamics during melanoma immunotherapy. Study-wide context: Metastatic melanoma patients received first-line pembrolizumab or nivolumab plus ipilimumab. Study-wide points: Whether repertoire-driving clones were melanoma-specific could not be determined.

Here immunoSEQ multiplex PCR was the method, and the copy in TCRdb shows in-frame clones only, minus some. The table includes some 4,400 clones, around nine tenths detected once. Time point meaning: pre-treatment baseline. Blood was drawn before treatment and at week 3 after checkpoint blockade. No patient had earlier systemic cancer treatment, concurrent immunosuppressants, or another active cancer. The V and J genes are TRBV9 and TRBJ2-7, with TRBD1 identical over 11 bases. The origin of this receptor is a human donor with melanoma. The source was blood, collected from a patient treated with checkpoint blockade. The CDR3 here is CASSASGQGAFREQYF. CDR3 coding DNA: TGTGCCAGCAGCGCGTCAGGACAGGGGGCCTTTCGGGAGCAGTACTTC.